This TCR beta chain was recovered during a study of identifying expanded T cells in peripheral blood. Study conclusions and caveats: About 1.2 clones differed between technical replicates, versus about 17 and 20 over time. Roughly two-week clone count variance significantly increased as total template count grew.

Produced via immunoSEQ multiplex PCR; TCRdb's table is partial and in-frame only. The sample carries 100,000 to 150,000 clones, about 86% recorded once. To note about this clone: The target antigen is unknown.

This CDR3 is built from 15 residues. Germline CDR1 ENHRY, CDR2 SYGVKD. Trimming took 3 bases from V and 5 from J; bases not matched to a gene: 2. During the collection period, no donor immune events like infections were recorded. V gene TRBV10-3 combines with J gene TRBJ2-5, with 14 bases aligning to TRBD2. The receptor was derived from a person aged 18 to 69 in good health. Sequencing was performed on blood. The CDR3 nucleotides read TGTGCCATCAGTGAAGGACTAGCGGGAGGTGAGACCCAGTACTTC. This gives the protein CAISEGLAGGETQYF.